The subject of this entry is one T cell receptor (beta chain). The CDR3 extends over 16 amino acids. V lost 4 bases to trimming and J lost 3 bases; unmatched junction nucleotides: 9. Germline lookup yields CDR1 SGHTA and CDR2 FQGNSA. The data were taken from a study of blood T cell repertoires in COVID-19. Study summary: Spain, Italy and the United States supplied samples that represented acute and convalescent COVID-19.

In the authors' methods: Amplification of reference gene primers was used by the study to estimate nucleated cell counts. This table comes from immunoSEQ multiplex PCR, and its TCRdb copy is limited to in-frame clones, with some not included. D and trimming were read from the DNA, whereas the V and J calls and clone size are those reported in that table. The data show roughly 230,000 clones, around 85% seen once. The clonotype comes from a woman older than 75 with acute or convalescent COVID-19. This chain uses TRBV7-2 with TRBJ1-3; 7 nucleotides agree with TRBD1. Specimen: peripheral blood. CDR3 sequence: CASSSPGQSGGNTIYF. DNA for the CDR3: TGTGCCAGCAGCTCACCGGGACAGTCGGGTGGAAACACCATATATTTT.